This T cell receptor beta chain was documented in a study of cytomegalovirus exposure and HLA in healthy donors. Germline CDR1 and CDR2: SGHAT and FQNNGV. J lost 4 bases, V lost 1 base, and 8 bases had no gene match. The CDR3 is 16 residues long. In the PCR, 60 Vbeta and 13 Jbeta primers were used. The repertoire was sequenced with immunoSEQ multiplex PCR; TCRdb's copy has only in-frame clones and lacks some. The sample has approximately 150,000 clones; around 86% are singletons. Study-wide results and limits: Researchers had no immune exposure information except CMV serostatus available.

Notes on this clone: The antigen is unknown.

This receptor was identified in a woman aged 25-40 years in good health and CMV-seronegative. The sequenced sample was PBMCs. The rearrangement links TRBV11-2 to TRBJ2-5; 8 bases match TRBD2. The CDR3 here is CASSLGRGGPLETQYF. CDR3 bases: TGTGCCAGCAGCTTAGGTCGGGGGGGGCCGTTAGAGACCCAGTACTTC.